This T cell receptor (beta chain) was found in a study of CXCR3-negative and CXCR3-positive naive CD8 T cells. Looking at the study overall: The study obtained 120 million to 150 million TRB reads, about 1.5 +/- 0.3 million per library.

Regarding this clonotype: The antigen remains undetermined.

Researchers prepared the TRB cDNA libraries using 5' RACE with UMI labels. One entry per CDR3 protein, without DNA, is what TCRdb gives after re-calling the 5' RACE reads. The sample's table shows some 68,000 distinct CDR3 sequences. Study results and caveats: Naive cells with CXCR3 showed TRB CDR3s that were more hydrophobic than those in CXCR3-negative naive cells. Memory cells differed in TRBV-TRBJ usage, but naive CXCR3-negative and CXCR3-positive cells had similar usage. Surface CD5 was comparable between naive subsets; TCR strength was inferred from TRB CDR3 properties. Both naive subsets had comparably high diversity; memory CD8+ cells much lower.

Germline assignment: CDR1 SEHNR and CDR2 FQNEAQ (reference sequence). The CDR3 is made up of 15 amino acids. The rearrangement links TRBV7-9 to TRBJ2-7; TCRdb outputs TRBD1, but without DNA this stays unchecked. The clonotype was recovered from a human donor in good health. Some clones in this sample may be carry-over from other donors' samples. The material sequenced was naive CXCR3+ CD8+ T cells from blood. Subset of the sample: CD45RO-CCR7+CD27+CD95- naive CD8+ T cells expressing CXCR3 (TNR3+). CDR3 loop: CASSFAGTELDEQYF.